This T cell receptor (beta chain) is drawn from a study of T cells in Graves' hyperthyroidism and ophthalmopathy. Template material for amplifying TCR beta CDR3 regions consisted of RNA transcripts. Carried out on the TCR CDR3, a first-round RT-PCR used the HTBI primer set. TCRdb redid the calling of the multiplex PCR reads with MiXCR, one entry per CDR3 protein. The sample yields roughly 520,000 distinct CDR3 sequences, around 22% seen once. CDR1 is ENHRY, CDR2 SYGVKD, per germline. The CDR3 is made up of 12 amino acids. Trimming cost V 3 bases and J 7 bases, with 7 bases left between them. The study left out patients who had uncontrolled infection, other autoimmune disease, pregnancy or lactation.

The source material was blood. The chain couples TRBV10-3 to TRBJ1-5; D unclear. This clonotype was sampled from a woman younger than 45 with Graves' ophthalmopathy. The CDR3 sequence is CAISDARQPQHF. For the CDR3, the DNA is TGTGCCATCAGTGATGCCCGGCAGCCCCAGCATTTT.